The 25 T cell receptor beta chains below all came from one sample that was sequenced in a study of CXCR3-negative and CXCR3-positive naive CD8 T cells (dated by TCRdb to the late 2010s). Study-wide conclusions, independent of this receptor: Compared with CXCR3-negative naive cells, CXCR3-positive naive cells had TRB CDR3s with higher hydrophobicity (lower Kidera factor 4), lower energy, and higher strength and volume indices.

Sequencing relied on a NextSeq 550. The Human TCR Profiling Kit (MiLaboratory) was used to make UMI-labeled 5' RACE TRB cDNA libraries. TCRdb reprocessed the reads, reporting each CDR3 protein sequence once and no DNA. This specimen's table enumerates some 150,000 distinct CDR3 sequences. The ten largest clones capture roughly 0.28% of the sample. Their antigens remain unidentified. The sample comprised naive CXCR3+ CD8+ T cells from blood. The cell subset or site label for this specimen denotes: CD45RO-CCR7+CD27+CD95- naive CD8+ T cells expressing CXCR3 (TNR3+). Receptors originate from a human donor in good health. Some clones in this sample may be carry-over from other donors' samples.

The rearrangement links TRBV7-6 to TRBJ2-7; TCRdb proposes TRBD1, but this gene call is untestable without DNA. Germline values: CDR1 SGHVS, CDR2 FNYEAQ. The CDR3 is made up of 13 amino acids. The CDR3 sequence: CASSLRDTYEQYF.

This sequence joins TRBV27 and TRBJ1-1. The CDR3 is 11 residues long. The germline gives CDR1 MNHEY, CDR2 SMNVEV (reference sequence). The CDR3 protein is CASMVNTEAFF.

The V gene is TRBV6-1, the J gene TRBJ2-5; lacking DNA, the TRBD2 call made by TCRdb goes unchecked. CDR3 size: 12 residues. Germline V gene data show CDR1 as MNHNS and CDR2 as SASEGT. CDR3 sequence: CASGGGQETQYF.

V gene TRBV7-2 combines with J gene TRBJ2-5; TCRdb picks TRBD2, but there is no DNA to check that call. The CDR3 consists of 14 residues. Germline loops: CDR1 SGHTA, CDR2 FQGNSA. This chain's CDR3 is CASSTPLAEETQYF.

This chain joins TRBV7-2 and TRBJ1-1; absent DNA, TCRdb's TRBD1 call cannot be checked. Germline-derived CDR1 and CDR2 are SGHTA and FQGNSA. The CDR3 is 14 residues long. CDR3 loop: CASSITTGGTEAFF.

The chain joins TRBV29-1 to TRBJ1-1. Germline V CDR1 and CDR2: SQVTM, ANQGSEA. The CDR3 contains 12 residues. The CDR3 sequence: CSGNGEGAEAFF.

The rearrangement uses TRBV7-9 and TRBJ1-2; TCRdb's D call, TRBD1, is unchecked because there is no DNA. The CDR3 loop spans 13 amino acids. The germline V gene has CDR1 SEHNR and CDR2 FQNEAQ (reference sequence). This CDR3 is CASSLMTGDGYTF.

V usage is TRBV4-3 and J usage is TRBJ2-7; TCRdb proposes TRBD1, but this gene call is untestable without DNA. CDR1 and CDR2 (germline): LGHNA, YSLEER. CDR3 length: 15 residues. CDR3 amino acids: CASSHSAGDTYEQYF.

Here the CDR3 reads CSVSEPYGAQNYGYTF. The chain employs TRBV29-1 and TRBJ1-2. Looked up from germline, CDR1 is SQVTM and CDR2 is ANQGSEA. There are 16 residues in the CDR3.

J is TRBJ2-7 and V is TRBV5-5. The length of the CDR3 is 13 residues. CDR1 SGHKS and CDR2 YYEKEE come from the germline V gene (reference sequence). CDR3 sequence: CASTQLNSYEQYF. The full variable domain, its missing parts supplied by reference TRBV5-5 and TRBJ2-7, is DAGVTQSPTHLIKTRGQQVTLRCSPISGHKSVSWYQQVLGQGPQFIFQYYEKEERGRGNFPDRFSARQFPNYSSELNVNALLLGDSALYLCASTQLNSYEQYFGPGTRLTVT.

The chain carries TRBV15 and TRBJ2-3; TCRdb designates TRBD1, a call that cannot be tested without DNA. CDR1 is LNHNV and CDR2 is YYDKDF in the germline V gene (reference sequence). The CDR3 has 14 amino acids. CDR3 region: CATSRGGTTDTQYF.

The chain is built from TRBV29-1 and TRBJ1-1. CDR1 is SQVTM and CDR2 is ANQGSEA in the germline V gene. This CDR3 spans 14 amino acids. The chain's CDR3 is CSVAPGLTTLEAFF.

This chain joins TRBV29-1 and TRBJ1-3. The germline V gene encodes CDR1 SQVTM and CDR2 ANQGSEA. The CDR3 covers 16 residues. CDR3 in amino acids: CSAVIQTGFSGNTIYF.

The rearrangement joins TRBV10-3 to TRBJ2-6; TCRdb's D gene call, TRBD1, goes unchecked for lack of DNA. Germline CDR1 is ENHRY and CDR2 is SYGVKD. This CDR3 is built from 18 residues. The CDR3: CAISEIEVRGSGANVLTF.

The chain couples TRBV7-9 to TRBJ2-1. The CDR3 loop spans 12 amino acids. CDR1 is SEHNR and CDR2 is FQNEAQ in the germline V gene (reference sequence). CDR3 loop: CASSKTHNEQFF.

The V and J genes are TRBV9 and TRBJ2-5; without DNA, the TCRdb call of TRBD1 cannot be checked. CDR3 length equals 16 residues. The germline V gene encodes CDR1 SGDLS and CDR2 YYNGEE. This chain's CDR3 is CASSWTFGGRQETQYF.

The J gene is TRBJ2-1, the V gene TRBV4-1; the TCRdb call, TRBD2, lacks DNA for checking. This CDR3 is built from 15 residues. CDR1 and CDR2 from the germline V gene are MGHRA and YSYEKL. The CDR3 region is CASSRGLADYNEQFF.

The gene calls are TRBV13 and TRBJ1-1. The CDR3 runs 14 residues. The germline CDR1 and CDR2 sequences are PRHDT and FYEKMQ (reference sequence). The CDR3 region is CASSLGPKNTEAFF.

The chain uses TRBV4-3 and TRBJ2-3; TCRdb selects TRBD1, and the lack of DNA leaves this call unchecked. CDR3 length: 16 residues. Germline loops: CDR1 LGHNA, CDR2 YSLEER. Here the CDR3 reads CASSQDKRGLTDTQYF.

The J gene is TRBJ1-5, the V gene TRBV12-3 or TRBV12-4. This CDR3 has 14 residues. The CDR3 loop is CASSPRLGNQPEHF.

V is TRBV11-2 and J is TRBJ1-2. The CDR3 has 14 amino acids. CDR1 and CDR2 (germline): SGHAT, FQNNGV. The CDR3 region is CASSLVGGVDGYTF.

V is TRBV19 and J is TRBJ2-7; TCRdb gives TRBD1 as the D gene, but with no DNA this cannot be confirmed. This CDR3 region has 14 residues. CDR1 is LNHDA, CDR2 SQIVND, per germline (reference sequence). The CDR3 spells CASTPGAGVYEQYF.

The CDR3 sequence is CASSLIAGLAGRTDTQYF. The gene calls are TRBV28 and TRBJ2-3; TCRdb picks TRBD2, but there is no DNA to check that call. Germline CDR1 reads MDHEN; CDR2 reads SYDVKM. This CDR3 comprises 18 residues.

The V and J genes are TRBV7-9 and TRBJ2-3. CDR3 length equals 12 residues. CDR1 and CDR2 from the germline V gene are SEHNR and FQNEAQ (reference sequence). This chain's CDR3 is CASSALRDTQYF.

V and J are TRBV7-9 and TRBJ2-1; TCRdb selects TRBD1, and the lack of DNA leaves this call unchecked. CDR3 length: 15 residues. Germline V gene lookup returns CDR1 SEHNR and CDR2 FQNEAQ (reference sequence). CDR3: CASSLPWTGDNEQFF.